In this sample, the clone carrying this T cell receptor beta chain turned up once. The data belong to a study of T cell changes during pregnancy in multiple sclerosis. V shed 3 bases, J shed 4 bases, and the junction held 4 bases outside the gene matches. The CDR3 sequence is 15 residues long. Per the germline V gene, CDR1 is LNHDA and CDR2 is SQIVND (reference sequence). The table came from immunoSEQ multiplex PCR; TCRdb's copy has only in-frame clones and leaves some out. The data show approximately 58,000 clones, 92% seen once. V is TRBV19 and J is TRBJ2-2, with 8 positions matching TRBD1. Here the sequenced sample was peripheral blood, taken in the second trimester of pregnancy. The sequence was collected from a female donor with multiple sclerosis, enrolled in a pregnancy study. The CDR3 bases are TGTGCCAGTAGTATCAGGGGGCGGTTCACCGGGGAGCTGTTTTTT. Its translation: CASSIRGRFTGELFF.